Below, one TCR beta chain is given with its context. Its antigen is as yet unknown. The study ran its PCR with 60 Vbeta and 13 Jbeta primers. Generated by immunoSEQ multiplex PCR, the TCRdb table keeps only in-frame clones and is missing some. The data hold roughly 170,000 clones, with over 70% observed a single time. These data belong to a study of cytomegalovirus exposure and HLA in healthy donors. Findings of the study overall: In vitro confirmation showed three CMV-associated chains to be CMV antigen specific. Earlier analysis looked at TCR beta V segments, and most were productive about 87% or about 30% of the time. It is likely that the observed cluster of highly shared sequence variants was a sequencing artifact.

V lost 0 bases and J 0 bases, leaving 7 bases between the germline ends. The germline V gene has CDR1 SGHRS and CDR2 YFSETQ. The CDR3 is made up of 15 amino acids. The rearrangement links TRBV5-1 to TRBJ2-1, with D possibly TRBD1 on 6 matching bases. This clonotype was sampled from a woman under 40 in good health and CMV-seropositive. The sample consisted of PBMCs. DNA of the CDR3: TGCGCCAGCAGCTTGGACAGGGCCTCCTACAATGAGCAGTTCTTC. It codes for CASSLDRASYNEQFF.